This T cell receptor beta chain was recorded in a study of control samples from healthy donors and cancer patients. TCRdb's copy holds only in-frame clones and misses some; the assay was immunoSEQ multiplex PCR. Among over 150,000 clones listed, roughly 95% were seen once. The germline V gene has CDR1 SGHNT and CDR2 YYREEE (reference sequence). This CDR3 has 14 residues. V was trimmed by 0 bases and J by 6 bases, leaving 9 bases between them. The sequence derives from a woman between 25 and 40 years old in good health. The chain is built from TRBV5-4 and TRBJ2-2; a weak D match, TRBD2 (6 bases). The sequenced material came from blood. DNA for the CDR3: TGTGCCAGCAGCTTGGGGACTAATCCCGGGGAGCTGTTTTTT. This codes for CASSLGTNPGELFF.